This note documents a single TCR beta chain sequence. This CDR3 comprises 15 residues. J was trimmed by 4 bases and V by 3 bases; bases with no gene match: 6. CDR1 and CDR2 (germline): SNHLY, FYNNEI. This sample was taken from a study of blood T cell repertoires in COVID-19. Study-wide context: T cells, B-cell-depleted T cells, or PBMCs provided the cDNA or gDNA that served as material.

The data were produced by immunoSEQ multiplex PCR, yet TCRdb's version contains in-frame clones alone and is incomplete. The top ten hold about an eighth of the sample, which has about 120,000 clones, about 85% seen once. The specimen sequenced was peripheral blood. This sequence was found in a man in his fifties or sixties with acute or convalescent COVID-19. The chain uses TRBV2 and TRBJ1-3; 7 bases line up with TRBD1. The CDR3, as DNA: TGTGCCAGCAGTGAGGACAGGCCGCTGGGAAACACCATATATTTT. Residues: CASSEDRPLGNTIYF.